This is a list of T cell receptor beta chains from one sample in a study of T cell changes during pregnancy in multiple sclerosis. Profiled with immunoSEQ multiplex PCR; TCRdb holds only in-frame clones, not every one. The sample includes 45,000 to 60,000 clones, 90% of them seen just once. Sequences were derived from CD8+ T cells from peripheral blood mononuclear cells, sampled before pregnancy. These TCRs come from a female donor with multiple sclerosis, enrolled in a pregnancy study. The CDR3 runs from the conserved cysteine through the conserved F or W. A D gene is named only where the DNA matches it firmly. Clone sizes are given selectively: once, few, many, or a class where the clone is expanded.

TRBV7-9	.	TRBJ1-1	.	CASSPRQPNTEAFF	TGTGCCAGCAGCCCCAGACAGCCGAACACTGAAGCTTTCTTT
TRBV4-1	.	TRBJ2-7	.	CASSQDIGTSNEQYF	TGCGCCAGCAGCCAGGACATCGGGACTTCGAACGAGCAGTACTTC
TRBV14	.	TRBJ1-6	.	CASSPSSYNSPLHF	TGTGCCAGCAGCCCCAGCTCCTATAATTCACCCCTCCACTTT
TRBV7-9	TRBD1	TRBJ1-2	.	CASSAAGQDGYTF	TGTGCCAGCAGCGCAGCGGGACAGGATGGCTACACCTTC
TRBV6-5	TRBD2	TRBJ2-7	.	CASSYSGTTISYEQYF	TGTGCCAGCAGTTACTCCGGGACTACTATCTCCTACGAGCAGTACTTC
TRBV2	.	TRBJ2-1	once	CASLGGYEQFF	TGTGCCAGCTTAGGCGGATATGAGCAGTTCTTC
TRBV4-2	TRBD1	TRBJ1-6	.	CASSQVPLGQGAGSPLHF	TGTGCCAGCAGCCAAGTCCCCCTCGGACAGGGGGCTGGGTCACCCCTCCACTTT
TRBV27	TRBD1	TRBJ1-2	.	CASSQTFGQGANYGYTF	TGTGCCAGCAGCCAAACCTTCGGACAGGGTGCTAACTATGGCTACACCTTC
TRBV5-5	TRBD1	TRBJ1-1	.	CASSLTGGSRTEAFF	TGTGCCAGCAGCTTGACAGGGGGTTCTAGGACTGAAGCTTTCTTT
TRBV9	.	TRBJ1-3	.	CASSQGQSSGNTIYF	TGTGCCAGCAGTCAAGGACAGTCCTCTGGAAACACCATATATTTT
TRBV15	.	TRBJ1-2	few	CATSREEGDGYTF	TGTGCCACCAGCAGAGAAGAAGGAGATGGCTACACCTTC
TRBV7-3	.	TRBJ1-2	once	CASSLTGRGDYGYTF	TGTGCCAGCAGCTTAACCGGGAGGGGAGACTATGGCTACACCTTC
TRBV9	TRBD1	TRBJ2-1	.	CASSAPGTGDYNEQFF	TGTGCCAGCAGCGCCCCCGGGACAGGAGATTACAATGAGCAGTTCTTC
TRBV13	TRBD1	TRBJ1-4	.	CASSSGTGVEKLFF	TGTGCCAGCAGCTCCGGGACAGGGGTTGAAAAACTGTTTTTT
TRBV29-1	.	TRBJ2-1	.	CSVEKEGAPDYNEQFF	TGCAGCGTTGAAAAGGAGGGGGCGCCCGACTACAATGAGCAGTTCTTC
TRBV9	.	TRBJ1-1	.	CASSGTGTEAFF	TGTGCCAGCAGCGGAACAGGTACTGAAGCTTTCTTT
TRBV1	.	TRBJ1-1	.	CPRALGSAEAFF	TGCCCCCGTGCCCTGGGGAGCGCTGAAGCTTTCTTT
TRBV11-1	TRBD1	TRBJ1-2	once	CASRHRDRTIDGYTF	TGTGCCAGCAGACATAGGGACAGAACAATTGATGGCTACACCTTC
TRBV29-1	TRBD2	TRBJ2-5	.	CSVEDLRLADIQETQYF	TGCAGCGTTGAAGATCTAAGGCTAGCGGATATCCAAGAGACCCAGTACTTC
TRBV4-2	.	TRBJ1-1	.	CASSQRQDTNTEAFF	TGTGCCAGCAGCCAACGACAAGATACGAACACTGAAGCTTTCTTT
TRBV14	.	TRBJ1-2	once	CASSLGTNYGYTF	TGTGCCAGCAGCCTCGGGACTAACTATGGCTACACCTTC
TRBV6-5	.	TRBJ2-7	.	CASSPAGAYEQYF	TGTGCCAGCAGTCCCGCAGGGGCCTACGAGCAGTACTTC
TRBV9	TRBD2	TRBJ2-1	.	CASSVGGSGGANNEQFF	TGTGCCAGCAGCGTAGGCGGTAGCGGGGGGGCTAACAATGAGCAGTTCTTC
TRBV4-1	.	TRBJ2-7	once	CASSQDGARTEQYF	TGCGCCAGCAGCCAAGACGGCGCGCGGACAGAGCAGTACTTC
TRBV7-3	TRBD1	TRBJ1-4	.	CASSPTGLGEKLFF	TGTGCCAGCAGCCCGACAGGGTTGGGAGAAAAACTGTTTTTT
TRBV29-1	TRBD2	TRBJ2-2	.	CSVESGGTTGELFF	TGCAGCGTTGAGTCGGGGGGGACCACCGGGGAGCTGTTTTTT
TRBV30	TRBD2	TRBJ2-1	few	CAWSALAGGPYEQFF	TGTGCCTGGAGTGCCCTAGCGGGGGGGCCGTATGAGCAGTTCTTC
TRBV4-1	TRBD1	TRBJ1-5	.	CASSQGTGSWVQPQHF	TGCGCCAGCAGCCAAGGGACAGGGAGTTGGGTTCAGCCCCAGCATTTT
TRBV7-6	TRBD1	TRBJ2-7	.	CASSLAGTGGGEQYF	TGTGCCAGCAGCTTAGCCGGGACAGGGGGCGGCGAGCAGTACTTC
TRBV7-2	.	TRBJ1-1	.	CASSFTGWAEAFF	TGTGCCAGCAGCTTTACAGGGTGGGCTGAAGCTTTCTTT
TRBV9	TRBD1	TRBJ2-5	.	CASSVSGQPQETQYF	TGTGCCAGCAGCGTTTCGGGACAGCCACAAGAGACCCAGTACTTC
TRBV15	TRBD1	TRBJ2-7	.	CATSRDGTAYEQYF	TGTGCCACCAGCAGGGACGGGACAGCCTACGAGCAGTACTTC
TRBV27	TRBD1	TRBJ2-7	.	CASSFYGGQGASEQYF	TGTGCCAGCAGTTTTTATGGAGGACAGGGGGCCTCCGAGCAGTACTTC
TRBV10-3	.	TRBJ1-2	.	CAISAGGSNYGYTF	TGTGCCATCAGTGCGGGGGGATCAAACTATGGCTACACCTTC
TRBV9	.	TRBJ1-1	.	CASTGAGVNTEAFF	TGTGCCAGCACAGGGGCAGGGGTGAACACTGAAGCTTTCTTT
TRBV6-5	.	TRBJ1-1	.	CASSFGGDTEAFF	TGTGCCAGCAGTTTCGGGGGAGACACTGAAGCTTTCTTT
TRBV13	TRBD1	TRBJ2-1	once	CASTKGTGRDNEQFF	TGTGCCAGCACCAAAGGGACAGGCAGGGACAATGAGCAGTTCTTC
TRBV7-7	.	TRBJ2-7	many	CASSPGHNYEQYF	TGTGCTAGCAGCCCGGGTCATAACTACGAGCAGTACTTC
TRBV6-4	TRBD2	TRBJ2-1	once	CASSDPGTNVYEQFF	TGTGCCAGCAGTGACCCCGGGACTAACGTCTATGAGCAGTTCTTC
TRBV13	TRBD2	TRBJ2-1	.	CASSSRGGTSGGSPSSYNEQFF	TGTGCCAGCAGCTCCCGGGGGGGGACTAGCGGGGGGTCGCCAAGCTCCTACAATGAGCAGTTCTTC
TRBV7-8	TRBD1	TRBJ2-7	.	CASSLDRGYEQYF	TGTGCCAGCAGCTTGGACAGGGGCTACGAGCAGTACTTC
TRBV4-2	.	TRBJ2-3	.	CASSQDGTQYF	TGTGCCAGCAGCCAAGACGGTACGCAGTATTTT
TRBV2	.	TRBJ2-7	.	CASSAGGPYEQYF	TGTGCCAGCAGTGCGGGGGGCCCCTACGAGCAGTACTTC
TRBV6-5	.	TRBJ2-7	.	CASSSPRDTKGYEQYF	TGTGCCAGCAGTTCCCCCAGGGACACCAAGGGCTACGAGCAGTACTTC
TRBV19	TRBD1	TRBJ1-2	.	CASSIGQVDGYTF	TGTGCCAGTAGTATTGGACAGGTCGATGGCTACACCTTC
TRBV5-6	TRBD1	TRBJ1-1	.	CASSWVTGASNTEAFF	TGTGCCAGCAGCTGGGTGACAGGGGCAAGTAACACTGAAGCTTTCTTT
TRBV9	TRBD2	TRBJ2-6	.	CASSFQTSGGPGANVLTF	TGTGCCAGCAGCTTCCAGACTAGCGGGGGGCCCGGGGCCAACGTCCTGACTTTC
TRBV7-2	.	TRBJ1-4	.	CASSLAGGGRSEKLFF	TGTGCCAGCAGCTTAGCCGGCGGAGGACGATCTGAAAAACTGTTTTTT
TRBV7-9	TRBD1	TRBJ1-1	.	CASSWSLVGGQNTEAFF	TGTGCCAGCAGCTGGTCCCTTGTAGGGGGCCAGAACACTGAAGCTTTCTTT
TRBV30	.	TRBJ1-3	once	CAWTGQFRGNTIYF	TGTGCCTGGACTGGACAGTTTCGTGGAAACACCATATATTTT
TRBV2	TRBD2	TRBJ2-1	once	CASSVVAGEGYNEQFF	TGTGCCAGCAGTGTGGTAGCGGGGGAGGGGTACAATGAGCAGTTCTTC
TRBV19	TRBD1	TRBJ1-5	.	CASSIWTGDQPQHF	TGTGCCAGTAGTATCTGGACAGGGGACCAGCCCCAGCATTTT
TRBV11-1	.	TRBJ2-7	once	CASSFYPQISYEQYF	TGTGCCAGCAGCTTCTACCCACAGATCTCCTACGAGCAGTACTTC
TRBV27	.	TRBJ1-2	.	CASSLLGGANYGYTF	TGTGCCAGCAGTTTATTGGGAGGAGCTAACTATGGCTACACCTTC